This T cell receptor beta chain was sequenced during a study of T cells after yellow fever vaccination. The wider study: Preparation of fractions with low cell numbers was performed using SMART-Seq v4 Ultra Low Input.

Whole-study results and caveats: The booster response re-showed most primary clones: around 96% CD4, more than 70% CD8. Across the CD4 and CD8 compartments, a small share of clonotypes was present in both.

Germline V gives CDR1 SGHTA, CDR2 FQGNSA. This CDR3 region has 13 residues. Unmatched junction bases numbered 8, after V lost 5 bases and J lost 7 bases. This clonotype came up many times. Antigen specificity is unknown. TCRdb passed the 5' RACE reads through MiXCR, listing each CDR3 protein once. The sample lists some 500,000 distinct CDR3 sequences; around an eighth were seen once. This clonotype was obtained from a man aged 25 to 45 who received the YFV17D yellow fever vaccine. The chain employs TRBV7-2 and TRBJ2-7; the match to TRBD2 covers 7 bases. The sequenced sample was PBMCs, obtained on the day of the yellow fever booster vaccination. The DNA for the CDR3 is TGTGCCAGCAGCAGGGGAGGGGTAGGAGAGCAGTACTTC. Its protein product is CASSRGGVGEQYF.